This TCR beta chain was sequenced for a study of blood T cell repertoires in COVID-19. Study-level information: Material from acute and convalescent COVID-19 was sourced from the United States, Italy and Spain. The analysed material was cDNA or gDNA that came from T cells, B-cell-depleted T cells, or PBMCs.

The CDR3 sequence is 19 residues long. Under the authors' procedure: Scientists estimated how many nucleated cells there were by amplifying reference gene primers. Clones were sequenced by immunoSEQ multiplex PCR, and TCRdb holds only the in-frame ones, with some missing. D and trimming come from the DNA, and the V and J calls and clone size come from that table. The data contain roughly 140,000 clones, 87% of them singletons. This clone has a handful of counts. Sequenced material: peripheral blood. The chain couples TRBV21-1 to TRBJ1-5; TRBD1 is the table's D call and was not checked against the DNA. TRBV21-1 is deemed a pseudogene. This receptor was taken from a woman in her fifties or sixties with active or convalescent COVID-19. CDR3 sequence (DNA): TGTGCCAGCAGCAAAGGACACCGGGACAGGGGGCGTGTGGATCAGCCCCAGCATTTT. Residues: CASSKGHRDRGRVDQPQHF.